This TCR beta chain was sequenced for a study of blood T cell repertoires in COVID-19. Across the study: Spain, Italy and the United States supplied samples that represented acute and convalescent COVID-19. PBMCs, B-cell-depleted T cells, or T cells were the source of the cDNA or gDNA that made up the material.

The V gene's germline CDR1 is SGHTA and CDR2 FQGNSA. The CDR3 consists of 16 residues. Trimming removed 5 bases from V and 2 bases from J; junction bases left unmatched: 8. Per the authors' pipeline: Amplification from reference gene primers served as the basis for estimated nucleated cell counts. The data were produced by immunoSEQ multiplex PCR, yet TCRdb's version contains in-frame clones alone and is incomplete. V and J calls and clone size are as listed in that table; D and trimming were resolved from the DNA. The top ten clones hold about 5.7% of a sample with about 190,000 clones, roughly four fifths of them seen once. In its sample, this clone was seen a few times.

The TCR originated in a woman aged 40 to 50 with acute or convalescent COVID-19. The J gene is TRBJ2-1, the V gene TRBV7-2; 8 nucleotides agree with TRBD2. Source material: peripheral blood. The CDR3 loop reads CASSLHSGTTYNEQFF. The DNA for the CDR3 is TGTGCCAGCAGCCTACATAGCGGGACTACCTACAATGAGCAGTTCTTC. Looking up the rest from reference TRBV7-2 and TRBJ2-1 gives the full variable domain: GAGVSQSPSNKVTEKGKDVELRCDPISGHTALYWYRQSLGQGLEFLIYFQGNSAPDKSGLPSDRFSAERTGGSVSTLTIQRTQQEDSAVYLCASSLHSGTTYNEQFFGPGTRLTVL.